The rows below give T cell receptor beta chains drawn from one sample of a study of T cells in Graves' hyperthyroidism and ophthalmopathy. TCRdb re-derived calls from the multiplex PCR reads in MiXCR, one entry per CDR3 protein. The sample contains 300,000 to 450,000 distinct CDR3 sequences, around 15% of which appear only once. Sequencing was done on a sample of blood. The receptors originated from a woman in her twenties or thirties with Graves' ophthalmopathy. Both conserved end residues are part of each CDR3. The order of the fields is clone size, V gene, D gene, J gene, CDR3 DNA, CDR3 protein. A D gene is named only where the DNA matches it firmly. Only some rows state a clone size, as once, few, many or a class for expanded clones.

size: .
V: TRBV6-1
D: .
J: TRBJ1-5
DNA: TGTGCCAGCAGTTATACGTTTAGCCTTGGAAATCAGCCCCAGCATTTT
CDR3: CASSYTFSLGNQPQHF

size: many
V: TRBV30
D: .
J: TRBJ1-1
DNA: TGTGCCTGGGGACGGATAAACACTGAAGCTTTCTTT
CDR3: CAWGRINTEAFF

size: many
V: TRBV27
D: TRBD2
J: TRBJ2-1
DNA: TGTGCCAGCACCTCTGGCGGGAGTCCGAAATACAATGAGCAGTTCTTC
CDR3: CASTSGGSPKYNEQFF

size: many
V: TRBV12-3/TRBV12-4
D: TRBD1
J: TRBJ2-7
DNA: TGTGCCAGCACCGGGCCGACAGGGGGCTTCCACGAGCAGTACTTC
CDR3: CASTGPTGGFHEQYF

size: .
V: TRBV11-3
D: .
J: TRBJ1-3
DNA: TGTGCCAGCAGCTTAGATGGGGCAGACTCTGGAAACACCATATATTTT
CDR3: CASSLDGADSGNTIYF

size: once
V: TRBV5-1
D: .
J: TRBJ2-1
DNA: TGCGCCAGCAGCTTTGGGGGCAGTGGACTTGTCAATGAGCAGTTCTTC
CDR3: CASSFGGSGLVNEQFF

size: many
V: TRBV6-1
D: TRBD2
J: TRBJ2-1
DNA: TGTGCCAGCAGTTTCCCCACTAGCGGGGTGGAGAATGAGCAGTTCTTC
CDR3: CASSFPTSGVENEQFF

size: .
V: TRBV11-2
D: TRBD2
J: TRBJ2-5
DNA: TGTGTCAGCAGCTCCCCGGGGGGGGGGGGAGAGACCCAGTACTTC
CDR3: CVSSSPGGGGETQYF

size: .
V: TRBV5-4
D: TRBD1
J: TRBJ1-6
DNA: TGTGCCAGCAGTCCCCAAACAGGGGGCTCAAATTCACCCCTCCACTTT
CDR3: CASSPQTGGSNSPLHF

size: many
V: TRBV6-1
D: .
J: TRBJ2-1
DNA: TGTGCCAGCAGGGGATACACCCATTCCTACAATGAGCAGTTCTTC
CDR3: CASRGYTHSYNEQFF

size: .
V: TRBV25-1
D: .
J: TRBJ2-2
DNA: TGTGCCAGCGGGGGGGCAGGGAGGCCCGGGGAGCTGTTTTTT
CDR3: CASGGAGRPGELFF

size: many
V: TRBV20-1
D: TRBD2
J: TRBJ2-3
DNA: TGCAGTGCTAGCCCCCCACTAGCGGACACAGATACGCAGTATTTT
CDR3: CSASPPLADTDTQYF

size: .
V: TRBV18
D: .
J: TRBJ1-2
DNA: TGTGCCAGCTCAGGGACGGAAAACTATGGCTACACCTTC
CDR3: CASSGTENYGYTF

size: many
V: TRBV6-1
D: .
J: TRBJ1-1
DNA: TGTGCCAGCAGTGAAAGGTTCAACACTGAAGCTTTCTTT
CDR3: CASSERFNTEAFF

size: .
V: TRBV19
D: .
J: TRBJ2-3
DNA: TGTGCCAGTAGTATATCACCTAGCACAGATACGCAGTATTTT
CDR3: CASSISPSTDTQYF

size: .
V: TRBV12-5
D: .
J: TRBJ2-3
DNA: TGTGCTAGTGGTTCTAGGTTAGATACGCAGTATTTT
CDR3: CASGSRLDTQYF

size: many
V: TRBV5-6
D: TRBD2
J: TRBJ2-3
DNA: TGTGCCAGCAGCTCAACTAGCGGTTTCACAGATACGCAGTATTTT
CDR3: CASSSTSGFTDTQYF

size: many
V: TRBV19
D: .
J: TRBJ1-5
DNA: TGTGCCAGTAGTATTCTTGTTGATAGCAATCAGCCCCAGCATTTT
CDR3: CASSILVDSNQPQHF

size: many
V: TRBV28
D: .
J: TRBJ2-5
DNA: TGTGCCAGCAGGCTACTTGAGACCCAGTACTTC
CDR3: CASRLLETQYF

size: many
V: TRBV5-6
D: .
J: TRBJ2-1
DNA: TGTGCCAGCAGCACAAGTTTGTACAATGAGCAGTTCTTC
CDR3: CASSTSLYNEQFF

size: many
V: TRBV20-1
D: .
J: TRBJ1-1
DNA: TGCAGTGTTGGCAGAACGGTCGGGTCCCAAGCTTTCTTT
CDR3: CSVGRTVGSQAFF

size: .
V: TRBV28
D: TRBD1
J: TRBJ1-2
DNA: TGTGCCAGCAGTTTACCCCGGGGCAGGGGGGGCTACACCTTC
CDR3: CASSLPRGRGGYTF

size: many
V: TRBV7-9
D: .
J: TRBJ2-3
DNA: TGTGCCAGCAGCTTAGGGGAGAGTGGTACAGATACGCAGTATTTT
CDR3: CASSLGESGTDTQYF

size: many
V: TRBV12-3/TRBV12-4
D: .
J: TRBJ2-5
DNA: TGTGCCAGCAGTAGTAGCGATATTGAGACCCAGTACTTC
CDR3: CASSSSDIETQYF

size: many
V: TRBV11-2
D: .
J: TRBJ2-7
DNA: TGTGCCAGCAGCCTCCCCGAACAGGAGTGGGTCTACGAGCAGTACTTC
CDR3: CASSLPEQEWVYEQYF

size: few
V: TRBV29-1
D: .
J: TRBJ1-4
DNA: TGCAGCGTTGAAGATCGGGGGGACTTTTCAACTAATGAAAAACTGTTTTTT
CDR3: CSVEDRGDFSTNEKLFF

size: many
V: TRBV20-1
D: TRBD1
J: TRBJ2-1
DNA: TGCAGTGCTAGAGAGGGACAGGGCCTCGGTGAGCAGTTCTTC
CDR3: CSAREGQGLGEQFF

size: many
V: TRBV2
D: .
J: TRBJ1-3
DNA: TGTGCCAGCACCGAAACCGGGTCGGGAAACACCATATATTTT
CDR3: CASTETGSGNTIYF

size: many
V: TRBV2
D: .
J: TRBJ2-7
DNA: TGTGCCAGCAGGGTGGACGCTTATGGGGTCTACGAGCAGTACTTC
CDR3: CASRVDAYGVYEQYF

size: .
V: TRBV10-3
D: .
J: TRBJ1-2
DNA: TGTGCCATCAGTGAGTCTTTACTGGCGCGGCAGACCTATGGCTACACCTTC
CDR3: CAISESLLARQTYGYTF

size: many
V: TRBV5-6
D: TRBD1
J: TRBJ2-3
DNA: TGTGCCAGCAGTCGAGGGGGCGCGTATGATACGCAGTATTTT
CDR3: CASSRGGAYDTQYF

size: few
V: TRBV20-1
D: .
J: TRBJ1-5
DNA: TGCAGTGCCCTCGAACCCTATAGCAATCAGCCCCAGCATTTT
CDR3: CSALEPYSNQPQHF

size: many
V: TRBV12-3/TRBV12-4
D: TRBD1
J: TRBJ2-7
DNA: TGTGCCAGCAGTTTATCAGGGGGCGACGAGCAGTACTTC
CDR3: CASSLSGGDEQYF

size: .
V: TRBV11-1
D: TRBD2
J: TRBJ2-3
DNA: TGTGCCAGCAGCCGACTAGCGGGGGGGTCAGATACGCAGTATTTT
CDR3: CASSRLAGGSDTQYF

size: many
V: TRBV28
D: .
J: TRBJ1-1
DNA: TGTGCCAGCAGGGTCCAGGGGAACACTGAAGCTTTCTTT
CDR3: CASRVQGNTEAFF

size: many
V: TRBV12-3/TRBV12-4
D: .
J: TRBJ2-4
DNA: TGTGCCAGCATCCCGCAGGGATCCAACATTCAGTACTTC
CDR3: CASIPQGSNIQYF

size: .
V: TRBV5-6
D: TRBD1
J: TRBJ2-7
DNA: TGTGCCAGCAGCTCGCGGGCAGGGGGTAAGGGAGCGGTAAGTGGAGAGCAGTACTTC
CDR3: CASSSRAGGKGAVSGEQYF

size: .
V: TRBV3-1
D: .
J: TRBJ2-3
DNA: TGTGCCAGCGGTTCATTACCGGATACGCAGTATTTT
CDR3: CASGSLPDTQYF

size: many
V: TRBV7-3
D: .
J: TRBJ2-5
DNA: TGTGCCAGCAGCTTAAACGGGCGTGAGACCCAGTACTTC
CDR3: CASSLNGRETQYF

size: many
V: TRBV6-5
D: .
J: TRBJ1-1
DNA: TGTGCCAGCAGTTACTTACAAGGGCTCATGAACACTGAAGCTTTCTTT
CDR3: CASSYLQGLMNTEAFF

size: few
V: TRBV10-3
D: .
J: TRBJ2-2
DNA: TGTGCCATCAGTGCACCGGGACCCACGAACACCGGGGAGCTGTTTTTT
CDR3: CAISAPGPTNTGELFF

size: many
V: TRBV11-2
D: .
J: TRBJ1-1
DNA: TGTGCCAGCAGCTTAGATCTCGGAGGGGTGACTGAAGCTTTCTTT
CDR3: CASSLDLGGVTEAFF

size: many
V: TRBV20-1
D: .
J: TRBJ2-7
DNA: TGCAGTGCTAGAGAAACCGGGACAACGGGAGAGCAGTACTTC
CDR3: CSARETGTTGEQYF

size: many
V: TRBV11-2
D: TRBD1
J: TRBJ2-7
DNA: TGTGCCAGCAGCTTGGACAGGGCGATCTCCGAGCAGTACTTC
CDR3: CASSLDRAISEQYF

size: .
V: TRBV20-1
D: TRBD1
J: TRBJ1-6
DNA: TGCAGTGCAACTTGGGGACAGGGGGCATATTCACCCCTCCACTTT
CDR3: CSATWGQGAYSPLHF

size: few
V: TRBV27
D: TRBD1
J: TRBJ2-2
DNA: TGTGCCAGCAGTGGCCGGAAGGGGCTCGGGACAGGGAACACCGGGGAGCTGTTTTTT
CDR3: CASSGRKGLGTGNTGELFF

size: .
V: TRBV6-2/TRBV6-3
D: .
J: TRBJ1-2
DNA: TGTGCCAGCAGGGTCGGCGGGGTCGCCGGGACGGGGGATGGCTACACCTTC
CDR3: CASRVGGVAGTGDGYTF

size: many
V: TRBV7-2
D: .
J: TRBJ2-5
DNA: TGTGCCAGCAGCTTAGTCAGAGAGACCCAGTACTTC
CDR3: CASSLVRETQYF

size: many
V: TRBV18
D: TRBD1
J: TRBJ2-2
DNA: TGTGCCAGCTCACCGAGACAGGGGAAGGACGGGGAGCTGTTTTTT
CDR3: CASSPRQGKDGELFF

size: .
V: TRBV7-9
D: .
J: TRBJ1-1
DNA: TGTGCCAGCAGCCCCTTCTCGGGGGGGGGACGAATGAACACTGAAGCTTTCTTT
CDR3: CASSPFSGGGRMNTEAFF

size: many
V: TRBV2
D: .
J: TRBJ1-6
DNA: TGTGCCAGCAGTGTATACAGGGATTCACCCCTCCACTTT
CDR3: CASSVYRDSPLHF

size: .
V: TRBV6-1
D: .
J: TRBJ1-1
DNA: TGTGCCAGCAGGACCCGGGCCCCCCGGCCGATGAACACTGAAGCTTTCTTT
CDR3: CASRTRAPRPMNTEAFF

size: .
V: TRBV24-1
D: .
J: TRBJ2-7
DNA: TGTGCCACCAGTGGTTCTGCCTACGAGCAGTACTTC
CDR3: CATSGSAYEQYF

size: many
V: TRBV28
D: .
J: TRBJ2-7
DNA: TGTGCCAGCAGCGCCGCTTGGAAATCCTACGAGCAGTACTTC
CDR3: CASSAAWKSYEQYF

size: many
V: TRBV20-1
D: TRBD1
J: TRBJ2-7
DNA: TGCAGTGCTCCGGGACAGGGTCTCTACGAGCAGTACTTC
CDR3: CSAPGQGLYEQYF

size: many
V: TRBV11-3
D: .
J: TRBJ2-1
DNA: TGTGCCAGCAGCCAGGGGCCCTACAATGAGCAGTTCTTC
CDR3: CASSQGPYNEQFF